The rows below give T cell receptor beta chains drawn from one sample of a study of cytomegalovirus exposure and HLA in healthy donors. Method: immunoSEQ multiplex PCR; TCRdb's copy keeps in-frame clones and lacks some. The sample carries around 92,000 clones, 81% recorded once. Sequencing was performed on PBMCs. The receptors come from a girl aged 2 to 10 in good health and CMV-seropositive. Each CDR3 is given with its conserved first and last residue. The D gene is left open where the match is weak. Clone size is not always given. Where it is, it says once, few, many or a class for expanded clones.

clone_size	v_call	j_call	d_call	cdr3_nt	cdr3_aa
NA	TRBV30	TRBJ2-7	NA	TGTGCCTGGAGCCGAACACTAGCAGGGAAACCAGAGCAGTACTTC	CAWSRTLAGKPEQYF
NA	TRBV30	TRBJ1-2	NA	TGTGCCTGGAGCAAAGCGGGGCTCATCTATGGCTACACCTTC	CAWSKAGLIYGYTF
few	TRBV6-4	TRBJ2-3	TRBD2	TGTGCCAGCAGTGATTCGGCGGGAGAGGCGGATACGCAGTATTTT	CASSDSAGEADTQYF
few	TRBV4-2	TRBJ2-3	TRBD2	TGTGCCAGCAGCCAAGATAGGGGAGGGGCAGATACGCAGTATTTT	CASSQDRGGADTQYF
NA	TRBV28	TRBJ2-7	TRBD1	TGTGCCAGCAGTTGGACAGGGGACGAGCAGTACTTC	CASSWTGDEQYF
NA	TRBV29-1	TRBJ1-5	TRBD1	TGCAGCGTTGGGGACAGGGAAGGCAATCAGCCCCAGCATTTT	CSVGDREGNQPQHF
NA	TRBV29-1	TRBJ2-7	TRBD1	TGCAGCGTGGGACAGGGCGCCTACGAGCAGTACTTC	CSVGQGAYEQYF
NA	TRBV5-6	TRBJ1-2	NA	TGTGCCAGCAGCTTCCCGGGGGAAAACACCCATATGTTCTATGGCTACACCTTC	CASSFPGENTHMFYGYTF
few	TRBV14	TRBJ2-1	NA	TGTGCCAGCACGGATAGCTATTACAATGAGCAGTTCTTC	CASTDSYYNEQFF
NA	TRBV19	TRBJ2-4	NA	TGTGCCAGTAACTCCCCCTACGGAGGCAAAAACATTCAGTACTTC	CASNSPYGGKNIQYF
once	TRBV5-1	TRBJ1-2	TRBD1	TGCGCCAGCAGCTTGGGACAGGGGGTTGGCTACACCTTC	CASSLGQGVGYTF
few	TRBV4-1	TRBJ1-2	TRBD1	TGCGCCAGCAGCCTTTCCGGGACAGGTCCTTCCCGGGATGGCTACACCTTC	CASSLSGTGPSRDGYTF
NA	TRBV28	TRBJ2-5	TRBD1	TGTGCCAGCAGTTTTTTTAGTTGGGACAGGGCGGTGGAGACCCAGTACTTC	CASSFFSWDRAVETQYF
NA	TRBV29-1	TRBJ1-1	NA	TGCAGCGTTGAAGACGCGTCGAGCTCTGAAGCTTTCTTT	CSVEDASSSEAFF
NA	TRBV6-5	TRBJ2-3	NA	TGTGCCAGCAGGTCGACTAGCACAGATACGCAGTATTTT	CASRSTSTDTQYF
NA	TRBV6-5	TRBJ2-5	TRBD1	TGTGCCAGCAGTTACTGGACAGGGGAAGAGACCCAGTACTTC	CASSYWTGEETQYF
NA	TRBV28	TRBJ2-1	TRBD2	TGTGCCAGCAGGGCCGGGACTAGCGGGAGGGTTGAGCAGTTCTTC	CASRAGTSGRVEQFF
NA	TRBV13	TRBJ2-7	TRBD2	TGTGCCAGCACCCCCCGGGGCGGGAGTATCCACGAGCAGTACTTC	CASTPRGGSIHEQYF
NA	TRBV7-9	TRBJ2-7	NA	TGTGCCAGCATCCAACCGGGAAGGTCCTACGAGCAGTACTTC	CASIQPGRSYEQYF
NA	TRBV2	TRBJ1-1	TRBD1	TGTGCCAGCCAAGGGACAGGTGGATTAAGGACTGAAGCTTTCTTT	CASQGTGGLRTEAFF
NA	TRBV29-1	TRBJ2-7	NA	TGCAGCGTTGAAGACGCAGGGGATGAGTACGAGCAGTACTTC	CSVEDAGDEYEQYF
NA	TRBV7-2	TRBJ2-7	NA	TGTGCCAGCAGCGCGACAGCGCTTGCCCTTTACGAGCAGTACTTC	CASSATALALYEQYF
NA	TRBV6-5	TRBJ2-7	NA	TGTGCCAGCAGTCCTAATTTTTCCTCAAGCGGGGAGCAGTACTTC	CASSPNFSSSGEQYF
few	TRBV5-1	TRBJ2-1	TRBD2	TGCGCCAGCAGCGGCACTAGCGTATACAATGAGCAGTTCTTC	CASSGTSVYNEQFF